This note documents a single T cell receptor beta chain sequence. One end of the junction varies from germline; a read error may be responsible. Germline CDR1 SGHTS, CDR2 YDEGEE. CDR3 size: 12 residues. The data were taken from a study of tumor-infiltrating lymphocytes in glioblastoma multiforme. Three nested ARM-PCR rounds with V-beta and C-beta primers built TCRB libraries. One entry per CDR3 protein results from TCRdb running MiXCR on the multiplex PCR reads. The data contain thousands of distinct CDR3 sequences, about 70% of them singletons. The chain is built from TRBV5-8 and TRBJ2-3; possible D gene TRBD1, 7 bases. This TCR derives from a male donor with glioblastoma. The source material was brain tumor tissue. The CDR3 spells CSSSRGTDAQYF. The CDR3, as DNA: TGTTCCAGCAGCCGGGGGACAGACGCGCAGTATTTT.